This TCR beta chain was observed in a study of cytomegalovirus exposure and HLA in healthy donors. The CDR3 sequence is 15 residues long. Germline trimming cut 0 bases from V and 7 bases from J; bases unmatched to any gene: 6. Per germline, CDR1 SGDLS and CDR2 YYNGEE. Clones were sequenced by immunoSEQ multiplex PCR, and TCRdb holds only the in-frame ones, with some missing. The sample shows 55,000 to 65,000 clones, 90% to 95% of them seen only once. V usage is TRBV9 and J usage is TRBJ2-1; TRBD2 matches 8 bases. This clonotype was sampled from a young woman in good health and CMV-seropositive. The sequencing input was PBMCs. The CDR3 region is CASSVAPGGGNEQFF. CDR3 sequence (DNA): TGTGCCAGCAGCGTAGCCCCCGGGGGGGGAAATGAGCAGTTCTTC.